The 2 T cell receptor beta chains below all came from one sample that was sequenced in a study of blood T cell repertoires in COVID-19. Clones were read by immunoSEQ multiplex PCR, and TCRdb kept only the in-frame ones, dropping some. There are tens of thousands of clones in the sample; over 80% occur only once, and about 9% lies in the top ten. Sequenced sample: peripheral blood. The source of these receptors is a human donor with active COVID-19. The donor label of this sample is uncertain.

This clone was observed once. This sequence joins TRBV9 and TRBJ2-2; tentatively, D is TRBD1 (5 bases). Germline loops: CDR1 SGDLS, CDR2 YYNGEE. Trimming pared 4 bases from V and 2 bases from J, leaving 12 bases between. The CDR3 is 15 residues long. As DNA, the CDR3 is TGTGCCAGCAGCCCTCAGGGCACAAACACCGGGGAGCTGTTTTTT. As protein: CASSPQGTNTGELFF.

The V call is TRBV5-1, the J call TRBJ1-5; D is unresolved. Germline V gene sequence: CDR1 SGHRS, CDR2 YFSETQ. The CDR3 is made up of 15 amino acids. Deletions cut 0 bases from V and 7 bases from J, with 14 bases between. CDR3 in amino acids: CASSLAGTRGQPQHF. The CDR3, as DNA: TGCGCCAGCAGCTTGGCCGGAACAAGAGGACAGCCCCAGCATTTT.